These 9 T cell receptor beta chains originate from one sample sequenced in a study of post-analysis software for immune sequencing data. Notes on the study in general: Patients had higher frequencies than controls of roughly five TRBV segments, including TRBV5-6, TRBV5-1 and TRBV20-1.

The TCR beta cDNA libraries carried unique molecular identifiers. TCRdb re-analysed the PCR reads in MiXCR, keeping a single row per CDR3 protein. Found here are about 540,000 distinct CDR3 sequences, 34% of them singletons; the top ten hold roughly 6%. Their antigens are not known. The sample taken for sequencing was blood. These receptors were taken from a girl younger than 18 with multiple sclerosis.

This clonotype appeared many times. This rearrangement joins TRBV7-3 to TRBJ2-1, with a weak D call TRBD2 (5 bases). Germline V gene data show CDR1 as SGHTA and CDR2 as FQGTGA. This CDR3 spans 16 amino acids. Trimming cost V 1 base and J 2 bases, with 12 bases left between them. CDR3 protein: CASSLNPPGTYNEQFF. In nucleotides, the CDR3 is TGTGCCAGCAGCTTAAATCCCCCCGGGACCTACAATGAGCAGTTCTTC.

The chain joins TRBV7-9 to TRBJ1-4; D remains unclear. This CDR3 comprises 15 residues. The germline V gene encodes CDR1 SEHNR and CDR2 FQNEAQ (reference sequence). Trimming removed 5 bases at V and 8 bases at J, with 18 bases between. In nucleotides, the CDR3 is TGTGCCAGCAGCCGCCCCCGAACGGGTGAAGAAAAACTGTTTTTT. It encodes CASSRPRTGEEKLFF.

The chain couples TRBV3-1 to TRBJ1-2; D gene uncertain. V was pared by 3 bases and J by 4 bases, with 9 bases between. Germline V gene sequence: CDR1 LGHDT, CDR2 YNNKEL (reference sequence). The CDR3 totals 13 residues. CDR3 sequence: CASSQPPTYGYTF. CDR3 sequence (DNA): TGTGCCAGCAGCCAGCCCCCTACCTATGGCTACACCTTC. Full variable domain (remainder filled in from reference TRBV3-1 and TRBJ1-2): DTAVSQTPKYLVTQMGNDKSIKCEQNLGHDTMYWYKQDSKKFLKIMFSYNNKELIINETVPNRFSPKSPDKAHLNLHINSLELGDSAVYFCASSQPPTYGYTFGSGTRLTVV.

The V and J genes are TRBV2 and TRBJ2-7, with 8 bases aligning to TRBD1. Losses at the gene ends were 8 bases for V and 5 bases for J; bases not matched to a gene: 5. The germline CDR1 and CDR2 sequences are SNHLY and FYNNEI. The CDR3 loop spans 12 amino acids. The CDR3 DNA reads as TGTGCCAGCCTGACAGGGGTGAACGAGCAGTACTTC. It specifies CASLTGVNEQYF.

The rearrangement uses TRBV27 and TRBJ2-1; 9 nucleotides agree with TRBD1. The trim removed 6 bases at V and 6 bases at J, leaving 6 bases unmatched. From germline, CDR1 is MNHEY and CDR2 SMNVEV (reference sequence). The CDR3 has 14 amino acids. The CDR3, as DNA: TGTGCCAGCAGAGGACAGGGGAGACGCAATGAGCAGTTCTTC. It codes for CASRGQGRRNEQFF.

Regarding this clonotype: One end of the junction does not line up with germline, which may come from a read error. The chain joins TRBV11-2 to TRBJ1-1, with 10 bases lining up with TRBD1. Germline CDR1 and CDR2: SGHAT and FQNNGV. CDR3 length equals 16 residues. DNA for the CDR3: TGTGCCAGCAGCCCAAGACAGGGGGCTCAGGACACCGAAGCTTTCTTT. Amino acids: CASSPRQGAQDTEAFF.

This clonotype was picked up a small number of times. V gene TRBV20-1 combines with J gene TRBJ2-5; 8 bases are shared with TRBD2. The CDR3 contains 18 residues. Germline V gives CDR1 DFQATT, CDR2 SNEGSKA (reference sequence). V dropped 0 bases and J dropped 2; count of bases not matched to a gene: 14. CDR3 sequence: CSARDGGPAGGYQETQYF. Written as DNA, the CDR3 is TGCAGTGCTAGAGATGGAGGGCCGGCGGGGGGATATCAAGAGACCCAGTACTTC.

J is TRBJ2-5 and V is TRBV20-1; TRBD1 is a possible D gene (9 bases). The CDR3 has 17 amino acids. V lost 6 bases and J 7 bases, leaving 30 bases between the germline ends. From germline, CDR1 is DFQATT and CDR2 SNEGSKA (reference sequence). CDR3 in DNA: TGCAGTGCCTTCGGGCGGGGGGTGACAGGGGGGTCATGGACCCAGTACTTC. Translated: CSAFGRGVTGGSWTQYF.

The V call is TRBV7-2, the J call TRBJ2-1; 14 nucleotides match TRBD2. With 4 bases clipped from V and 1 base from J, the junction kept 6 bases outside the gene matches. The V gene's germline CDR1 is SGHTA and CDR2 FQGNSA. There are 18 residues in the CDR3. CDR3 nucleotides: TGTGCCAGCAGCTCGTTGACTAGCGGGGGGGGGTCCTACAATGAGCAGTTCTTC. The encoded protein is CASSSLTSGGGSYNEQFF.